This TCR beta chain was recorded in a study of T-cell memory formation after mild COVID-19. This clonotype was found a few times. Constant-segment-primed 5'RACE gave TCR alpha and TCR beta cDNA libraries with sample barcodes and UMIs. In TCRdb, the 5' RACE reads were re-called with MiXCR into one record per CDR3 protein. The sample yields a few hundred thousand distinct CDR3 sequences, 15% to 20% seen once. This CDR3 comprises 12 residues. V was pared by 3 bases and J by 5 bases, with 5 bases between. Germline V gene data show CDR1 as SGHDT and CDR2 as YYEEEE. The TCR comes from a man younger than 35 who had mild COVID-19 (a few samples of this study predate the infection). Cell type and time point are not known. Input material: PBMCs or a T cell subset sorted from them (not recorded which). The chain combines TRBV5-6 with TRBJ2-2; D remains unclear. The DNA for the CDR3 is TGTGCCAGCAGCTGGGGAACCGGGGAGCTGTTTTTT. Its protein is CASSWGTGELFF.